The next 23 T cell receptor beta chains were all read from a single sample in a study of cytotoxic CD8 clonotypes in ibrutinib-treated CLL. Repertoires were generated with immunoSEQ multiplex PCR, while TCRdb's copy carries only in-frame clones and drops some. The sample consists of roughly 170,000 clones, approximately 80% of them appearing once. This specimen consisted of PBMCs, obtained after 24 months of ibrutinib treatment. The receptors were sampled from a human donor with chronic lymphocytic leukemia.

J is TRBJ1-5 and V is TRBV6-6, with 7 bases lining up with TRBD1. The J segment lost 0 bases and the V segment lost 5 bases, leaving 1 base of the junction unmatched. The CDR3 covers 14 residues. Germline V CDR1 and CDR2: MNHNY, SVGAGI (reference sequence). This CDR3 reads CASSRTGSNQPQHF. CDR3 nucleotides: TGTGCCAGCAGTAGGACAGGTAGCAATCAGCCCCAGCATTTT.

The chain employs TRBV28 and TRBJ1-2; D is uncertain. Germline V lookup: CDR1 MDHEN, CDR2 SYDVKM. The CDR3 is made up of 20 amino acids. V was trimmed by 5 bases and J by 1 base, leaving 29 bases between them. CDR3 residues: CASSPSAWRFSPDLNYGYTF. CDR3 nucleotides: TGTGCCAGCAGTCCCTCAGCTTGGAGGTTCTCACCCGACCTTAACTATGGCTACACCTTC.

The genes are TRBV30 and TRBJ1-2, with D perhaps matching TRBD1 (6 bases). CDR1 GTSNPN and CDR2 SVGIG come from the germline V gene (reference sequence). CDR3 length equals 17 residues. V lost 3 bases and J lost 4, with 24 bases in between. Here the CDR3 reads CAWRGGLRGSGGYGYTF. CDR3 nucleotide sequence: TGTGCCTGGAGGGGAGGACTTAGGGGGAGTGGTGGCTATGGCTACACCTTC.

The CDR3 is CASSFTGRPEVETQYF. The DNA for the CDR3 is TGTGCCAGCAGCTTCACAGGGCGCCCGGAAGTAGAGACCCAGTACTTC. The V call is TRBV5-6, the J call TRBJ2-5, with D possibly matching TRBD1 (6 bases). CDR1 is SGHDT, CDR2 YYEEEE, per germline. There are 16 residues in the CDR3. Trimming removed 2 bases at V and 4 bases at J, with 18 bases between.

The V call is TRBV2, the J call TRBJ1-5, with D tentatively TRBD1 (5 bases). Germline V gives CDR1 SNHLY, CDR2 FYNNEI. V lost 3 bases and J 2 bases, leaving 11 bases between the germline ends. This CDR3 region has 15 residues. The CDR3 protein is CASSEGGIGNQPQHF. DNA for the CDR3: TGTGCCAGCAGTGAGGGGGGAATTGGCAATCAGCCCCAGCATTTT.

The chain is built from TRBV27 and TRBJ1-4; D is unresolved. This CDR3 is 14 amino acids long. V was trimmed by 4 bases and J by 8 bases, leaving 14 bases between them. CDR1 MNHEY and CDR2 SMNVEV come from the germline V gene (reference sequence). The CDR3: CASSSWHSGEKLFF. The CDR3 DNA sequence: TGTGCCAGCAGTTCATGGCACAGCGGAGAAAAACTGTTTTTT.

The gene calls are TRBV30 and TRBJ2-2; 9 bases align to TRBD2. V dropped 0 bases and J dropped 2; count of bases not matched to a gene: 1. The CDR3 has 15 residues. In germline, CDR1 is GTSNPN, CDR2 SVGIG (reference sequence). The CDR3 sequence is CAWSVAGGNTGELFF. CDR3 sequence (DNA): TGTGCCTGGAGTGTAGCGGGGGGCAACACCGGGGAGCTGTTTTTT. Variable domain in full (rest from reference TRBV30 and TRBJ2-2): SQTIHQWPATLVQPVGSPLSLECTVEGTSNPNLYWYRQAAGRGLQLLFYSVGIGQISSEVPQNLSASRPQDRQFILSSKKLLLSDSGFYLCAWSVAGGNTGELFFGEGSRLTVL.

The chain has TRBV6-5 and TRBJ1-2; TRBD1 might be the D (6 bases). Per the germline V gene, CDR1 is MNHEY and CDR2 is SVGAGI. Trimming left V 6 bases short and J 4 bases short, with 12 bases between. This CDR3 has 13 amino acids. The CDR3 coding sequence is TGTGCCAGCAGCTACGGGACAAGCTATGGCTACACCTTC. Amino acids: CASSYGTSYGYTF.

This rearrangement joins TRBV5-1 to TRBJ2-1; tentatively, D is TRBD1 (7 bases). Germline V gene lookup returns CDR1 SGHRS and CDR2 YFSETQ. This CDR3 is built from 14 residues. V lost 10 bases and J 7 bases, leaving 21 bases between the germline ends. The CDR3 here is CASQGGAGWNEQFF. CDR3 nucleotides: TGCGCCTCTCAGGGGGGAGCTGGGTGGAATGAGCAGTTCTTC.

The gene calls are TRBV6-7 and TRBJ1-1, with TRBD1 as a possible D gene (6 bases). TRBV6-7 is placed among ORFs of uncertain function. Trimming pared 8 bases from V and 4 bases from J, leaving 17 bases between. There are 14 residues in the CDR3. CDR3 residues: CASQRGGQTTEAFF. In DNA form, the CDR3 reads TGTGCCAGCCAGCGGGGAGGACAGACCACTGAAGCTTTCTTT.

This chain uses TRBV5-5 with TRBJ1-5; D unresolved. The germline V gene encodes CDR1 SGHKS and CDR2 YYEKEE (reference sequence). The V end was cut by 4 bases, the J end by 5 bases, with 19 bases between. CDR3 length: 16 residues. CDR3 region: CASSMSGAAGHQPQHF. As DNA, the CDR3 is TGTGCCAGCAGCATGTCTGGAGCCGCGGGCCATCAGCCCCAGCATTTT.

J is TRBJ1-1 and V is TRBV7-3; D not resolved. Trimming cost V 5 bases and J 5 bases, with 15 bases left between them. The CDR3 runs 14 residues. Germline V gene sequence: CDR1 SGHTA, CDR2 FQGTGA. The CDR3 loop is CASSPRGVGTEAFF. The DNA of the CDR3 is TGTGCCAGCAGCCCCCGGGGAGTAGGGACTGAAGCTTTCTTT.

The rearrangement links TRBV18 to TRBJ2-7; D ambiguous. From germline, CDR1 is KGHSH and CDR2 LQKENI. V lost 3 bases to trimming and J lost 3 bases, with 12 bases between them. The CDR3 runs to 14 residues. CDR3 bases: TGTGCCAGCTCACCGAATAGAGCAAACTACGAGCAGTACTTC. Protein sequence: CASSPNRANYEQYF.

The V and J genes are TRBV28 and TRBJ1-2; D is perhaps TRBD1 (5 bases). Germline values: CDR1 MDHEN, CDR2 SYDVKM. This CDR3 region has 17 residues. With 6 bases removed from V and 8 bases from J, the gap between germline ends came to 28 bases. The CDR3 sequence is CASRPLGAGVHRRGYTF. Written as DNA, the CDR3 is TGTGCCAGCAGACCCTTAGGGGCCGGGGTGCATCGGCGCGGCTACACCTTC.

The chain combines TRBV28 with TRBJ2-3, with 8 bases aligning to TRBD1. Germline V gene data show CDR1 as MDHEN and CDR2 as SYDVKM. Unmatched junction bases numbered 3, after V lost 4 bases and J lost 9 bases. The CDR3 has 12 residues. CDR3 region: CASSWTGRTQYF. CDR3 nucleotide sequence: TGTGCCAGCAGTTGGACAGGGAGGACGCAGTATTTT. The complete variable domain, with remaining parts taken from reference TRBV28 and TRBJ2-3, reads DVKVTQSSRYLVKRTGEKVFLECVQDMDHENMFWYRQDPGLGLRLIYFSYDVKMKEKGDIPEGYSVSREKKERFSLILESASTNQTSMYLCASSWTGRTQYFGPGTRLTVL.

The chain combines TRBV6-5 with TRBJ1-2; D perhaps matches TRBD1 (6 bases). V was clipped by 0 bases and J by 6 bases, with 11 bases between them. In germline, CDR1 is MNHEY, CDR2 SVGAGI. This CDR3 has 14 amino acids. The CDR3 region is CASSYSAAGDGYTF. The CDR3 nucleotides read TGTGCCAGCAGTTACTCAGCAGCAGGGGATGGCTACACCTTC.

This clone was seen a handful of times. The chain uses TRBV5-6 and TRBJ2-3; no reliable D call. Germline V gene lookup returns CDR1 SGHDT and CDR2 YYEEEE. There are 13 residues in the CDR3. Trimming removed 3 bases from V and 2 bases from J, with 7 bases in between. CDR3 sequence: CASSSDITDTQYF. The CDR3 DNA follows: TGTGCCAGCAGCTCCGACATCACAGATACGCAGTATTTT.

The CDR3 loop is CASSGPLTGTGNYGYTF. The CDR3 DNA follows: TGTGCCAGTAGTGGCCCCCTAACCGGGACAGGGAACTATGGCTACACCTTC. The rearrangement uses TRBV19 and TRBJ1-2; 9 bases line up with TRBD1. Trimming at V came to 5 bases and at J to 2 bases, leaving 12 bases not matched to a gene. Germline values: CDR1 LNHDA, CDR2 SQIVND (reference sequence). This CDR3 is 17 amino acids long.

This clone was seen more than once but under ten times. The chain carries TRBV5-6 and TRBJ2-5; unclear D gene. This CDR3 region has 16 residues. Trimming took off 4 bases at V and 2 bases at J, with 18 bases between the two ends. Germline lookup yields CDR1 SGHDT and CDR2 YYEEEE. The CDR3 reads CASSPPVGRRQETQYF. CDR3 nucleotide sequence: TGTGCCAGCAGCCCGCCCGTTGGGCGGCGTCAAGAGACCCAGTACTTC.

V gene TRBV28 combines with J gene TRBJ1-2, with 9 bases aligning to TRBD1. The CDR3 loop spans 15 amino acids. The ends lost 4 bases at V and 2 bases at J; junction bases unmatched: 5. CDR1 and CDR2 from the germline V gene are MDHEN and SYDVKM. The chain's CDR3 is CASSSGTGPNYGYTF. The CDR3 nucleotides read TGTGCCAGCAGTTCGGGGACAGGGCCCAACTATGGCTACACCTTC.

This clone was found a few times. This chain connects TRBV4-2 to TRBJ1-1; D is undetermined. CDR1 is LGHNA and CDR2 is YNFKEQ in the germline V gene. Trimming took off 0 bases at V and 0 bases at J, with 8 bases between the two ends. The CDR3 covers 15 residues. The CDR3 coding sequence is TGTGCCAGCAGCCAAGACTCGTACATGAACACTGAAGCTTTCTTT. Translation: CASSQDSYMNTEAFF.

This CDR3 is CASSLSFGETQYF. For the CDR3, the DNA is TGTGCCAGCAGCCTTTCCTTCGGGGAGACCCAGTACTTC. This chain links TRBV7-2 with TRBJ2-5, with D unresolved. The CDR3 sequence is 13 residues long. Per germline, CDR1 SGHTA and CDR2 FQGNSA. Trimming removed 5 bases at V and 5 bases at J, with 12 bases between.

The chain uses TRBV2 and TRBJ1-2, with unresolved D. The CDR3 has 11 residues. V gave up 4 bases and J gave up 7 bases, with 7 bases separating them. Germline CDR1 is SNHLY and CDR2 is FYNNEI. CDR3: CASSGIAGYTF. The CDR3 region has the DNA TGTGCCAGCAGTGGCATAGCTGGCTACACCTTC.